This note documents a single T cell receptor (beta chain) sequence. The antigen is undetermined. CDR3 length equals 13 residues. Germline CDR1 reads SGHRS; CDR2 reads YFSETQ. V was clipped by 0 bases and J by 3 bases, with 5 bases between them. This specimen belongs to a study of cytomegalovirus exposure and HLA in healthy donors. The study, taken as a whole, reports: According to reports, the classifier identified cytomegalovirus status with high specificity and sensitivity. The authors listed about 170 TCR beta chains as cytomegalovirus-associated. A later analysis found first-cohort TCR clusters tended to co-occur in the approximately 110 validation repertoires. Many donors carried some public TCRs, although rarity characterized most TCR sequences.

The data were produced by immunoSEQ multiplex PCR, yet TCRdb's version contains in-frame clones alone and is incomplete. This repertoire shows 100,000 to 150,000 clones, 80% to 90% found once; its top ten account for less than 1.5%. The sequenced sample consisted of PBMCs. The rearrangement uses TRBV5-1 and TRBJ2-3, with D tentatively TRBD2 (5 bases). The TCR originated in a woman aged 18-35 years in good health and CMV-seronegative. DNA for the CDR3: TGCGCCAGCAGCTTGGGGGAGACAGATACGCAGTATTTT. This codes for CASSLGETDTQYF.